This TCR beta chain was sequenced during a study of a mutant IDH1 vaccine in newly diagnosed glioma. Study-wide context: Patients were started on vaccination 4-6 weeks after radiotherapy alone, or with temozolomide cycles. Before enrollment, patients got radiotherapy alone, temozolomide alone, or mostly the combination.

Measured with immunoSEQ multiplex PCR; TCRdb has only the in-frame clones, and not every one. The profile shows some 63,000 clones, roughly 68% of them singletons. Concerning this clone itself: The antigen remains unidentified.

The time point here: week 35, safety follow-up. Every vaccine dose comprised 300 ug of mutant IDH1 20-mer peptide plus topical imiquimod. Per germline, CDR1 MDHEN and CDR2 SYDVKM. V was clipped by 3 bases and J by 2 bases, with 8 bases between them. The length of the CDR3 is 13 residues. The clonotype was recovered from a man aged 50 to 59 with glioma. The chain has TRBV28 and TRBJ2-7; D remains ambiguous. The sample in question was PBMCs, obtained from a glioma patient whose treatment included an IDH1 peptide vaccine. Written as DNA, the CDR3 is TGTGCCAGCAGTTTCAGGAGCCCCTACGAGCAGTACTTC. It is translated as CASSFRSPYEQYF.